These 27 T cell receptor beta chains originate from one sample sequenced in a study of control samples from healthy donors and cancer patients. Sequencing was performed with immunoSEQ multiplex PCR; in TCRdb, only in-frame clones are kept and a portion is missing. The table lists over 85,000 clones, over 85% of them singletons, with about 1.5% in the top ten. Sequences were obtained from blood. These receptors all come from a woman younger than 45 in good health.

This chain uses TRBV5-1 with TRBJ1-4; weak D call: TRBD1 (5 bases). Germline values: CDR1 SGHRS, CDR2 YFSETQ. The CDR3 runs 14 residues. V gave up 5 bases and J gave up 6 bases, with 14 bases separating them. CDR3: CASSIGQGYEKLFF. CDR3 bases: TGCGCCAGCAGTATCGGACAAGGATATGAAAAACTGTTTTTT. The full variable domain, its missing parts supplied by reference TRBV5-1 and TRBJ1-4, is KAGVTQTPRYLIKTRGQQVTLSCSPISGHRSVSWYQQTPGQGLQFLFEYFSETQRNKGNFPGRFSGRQFSNSRSEMNVSTLELGDSALYLCASSIGQGYEKLFFGSGTQLSVL.

The V gene is TRBV27, the J gene TRBJ1-5, with D possibly matching TRBD1 (5 bases). This CDR3 is built from 18 residues. V dropped 1 base and J dropped 6 bases, with 22 bases sitting between them. Germline V CDR1 and CDR2: MNHEY, SMNVEV (reference sequence). CDR3 in amino acids: CASSLYSGGTGLGQPQHF. DNA for the CDR3: TGTGCCAGCAGTTTATACTCTGGCGGGACTGGATTAGGTCAGCCCCAGCATTTT.

The CDR3 DNA follows: TGTGCCACCAGCAGTGTCGACAGGGGGGGTCTCGAAAAACTGTTTTTT. Its translation: CATSSVDRGGLEKLFF. The V and J genes are TRBV15 and TRBJ1-4; 9 nucleotides line up with TRBD1. The CDR3 length is 16 residues. The junction had 10 bases not matched to a gene; V was cut back by 3 bases and J by 8 bases. From germline, CDR1 is LNHNV and CDR2 YYDKDF (reference sequence).

This chain joins TRBV9 and TRBJ1-3; no firm D call. Trimming took off 0 bases at V and 4 bases at J, with 5 bases between the two ends. CDR3 length: 13 amino acids. CDR1 and CDR2 (germline): SGDLS, YYNGEE. CDR3 amino acids: CASSVDGGNTIYF. The CDR3 DNA reads as TGTGCCAGCAGCGTAGACGGAGGAAACACCATATATTTT. Full variable domain (outside the CDR3, taken from reference TRBV9 and TRBJ1-3): DSGVTQTPKHLITATGQRVTLRCSPRSGDLSVYWYQQSLDQGLQFLIQYYNGEERAKGNILERFSAQQFPDLHSELNLSSLELGDSALYFCASSVDGGNTIYFGEGSWLTVV.

The genes are TRBV6-5 and TRBJ2-3; 8 bases fit TRBD2. From germline, CDR1 is MNHEY and CDR2 SVGAGI. The junction had 7 bases not matched to a gene; V was cut back by 2 bases and J by 6 bases. This CDR3 is 15 amino acids long. CDR3 region: CASSYGGGPRDTQYF. The CDR3 DNA sequence: TGTGCCAGCAGTTACGGCGGGGGGCCCAGGGATACGCAGTATTTT.

V usage is TRBV6-4 and J usage is TRBJ1-5, with a tentative D call TRBD1 (6 bases). The germline gives CDR1 MRHNA, CDR2 SNTAGT. The CDR3 sequence is 15 residues long. V dropped 3 bases and J dropped 6 bases, with 15 bases sitting between them. The CDR3: CASSEFGGAGQPQHF. The CDR3 region has the DNA TGTGCCAGCAGTGAGTTCGGGGGCGCAGGTCAGCCCCAGCATTTT.

This sequence joins TRBV29-1 and TRBJ1-2; D remains unclear. The germline V and J ends were trimmed by 7 bases and 4 bases, with 13 bases remaining between them. The CDR3 contains 12 residues. Germline values: CDR1 SQVTM, CDR2 ANQGSEA. CDR3 sequence: CSAKRSVYGYTF. The CDR3 bases are TGCAGCGCTAAGCGGAGCGTCTATGGCTACACCTTC.

The chain carries TRBV15 and TRBJ1-6; unclear D gene. The CDR3 totals 17 residues. V shed 0 bases and J shed 7 bases, with 16 bases lying between them. Germline assignment: CDR1 LNHNV and CDR2 YYDKDF (reference sequence). CDR3 amino acids: CATSRDVGKATNSPLHF. CDR3 sequence (DNA): TGTGCCACCAGCAGAGATGTAGGGAAAGCGACAAATTCACCCCTCCACTTT.

The J gene is TRBJ2-3, the V gene TRBV11-1; D possibly corresponds to TRBD1 (6 bases). CDR1 SGHAT and CDR2 FQDESV come from the germline V gene (reference sequence). Trimming removed 1 base from V and 2 bases from J, with 10 bases in between. The CDR3 contains 15 residues. CDR3 in amino acids: CASSLVWTDTDTQYF. CDR3 bases: TGTGCCAGCAGCTTAGTGTGGACAGACACAGATACGCAGTATTTT.

The gene calls are TRBV6-5 and TRBJ1-4, with 9 positions matching TRBD1. J was trimmed by 10 bases and V by 6 bases; bases with no gene match: 9. CDR1 MNHEY and CDR2 SVGAGI come from the germline V gene. This CDR3 contains 14 residues. Here the CDR3 reads CASRRPGQGRKLFF. Here the CDR3 DNA reads TGTGCCAGCAGGCGACCAGGACAGGGGCGAAAACTGTTTTTT.

The chain couples TRBV12-5 to TRBJ1-2, with D hard to call. V was cut by 6 bases and J by 4 bases, with 12 bases left in between. Germline V lookup: CDR1 LGHNT, CDR2 FRNRAP. This CDR3 is built from 13 residues. CDR3 coding DNA: TGTGCTAGTGGAACCCAAACATCCTATGGCTACACCTTC. It translates to CASGTQTSYGYTF.

The chain carries TRBV28 and TRBJ2-3; D not certain. The CDR3 is 14 residues long. The germline gives CDR1 MDHEN, CDR2 SYDVKM. The V and J ends lost 2 bases and 2 bases respectively, with 8 bases between them. In nucleotides, the CDR3 is TGTGCCAGCAGTTTAGGCGTATTCACAGATACGCAGTATTTT. Residues: CASSLGVFTDTQYF.

The V call is TRBV7-3, the J call TRBJ2-3; the match to TRBD2 covers 7 bases. The V and J ends lost 0 bases and 3 bases, in that order; junction bases with no gene match: 6. The CDR3 length is 16 residues. Germline CDR1 SGHTA, CDR2 FQGTGA. The CDR3 region is CASSLTSGGGTDTQYF. For the CDR3, the DNA is TGTGCCAGCAGCTTAACTTCGGGAGGAGGAACAGATACGCAGTATTTT.

This chain links TRBV29-1 with TRBJ1-1; D is unclear. The germline V and J ends were trimmed by 0 bases and 1 base, with 9 bases remaining between them. Germline loops: CDR1 SQVTM, CDR2 ANQGSEA. The CDR3 is 14 amino acids. The CDR3 DNA reads TGCAGCGTTGAAGAGATCCGGACGAACACTGAAGCTTTCTTT. It codes for CSVEEIRTNTEAFF.

This chain links TRBV7-9 with TRBJ2-3; 9 bases line up with TRBD2. Germline CDR1 and CDR2: SEHNR and FQNEAQ (reference sequence). The CDR3 extends over 12 amino acids. The junction had 1 base not matched to a gene; V was cut back by 7 bases and J by 5 bases. This CDR3 reads CASILAGDTQYF. The CDR3 DNA reads TGTGCCAGCATACTAGCGGGAGATACGCAGTATTTT. Complete variable domain (other parts from reference TRBV7-9 and TRBJ2-3): DTGVSQNPRHKITKRGQNVTFRCDPISEHNRLYWYRQTLGQGPEFLTYFQNEAQLEKSRLLSDRFSAERPKGSFSTLEIQRTEQGDSAMYLCASILAGDTQYFGPGTRLTVL.

This chain links TRBV18 with TRBJ2-5; 9 bases agree with TRBD1. V lost 2 bases, J lost 5 bases, and 9 bases stayed unmatched. CDR1 is KGHSH and CDR2 is LQKENI in the germline V gene. The CDR3 consists of 16 residues. CDR3 sequence (DNA): TGTGCCAGCTCACCAAGGAACAGGGGGCGCGATGAGACCCAGTACTTC. This gives the protein CASSPRNRGRDETQYF.

This chain joins TRBV9 and TRBJ1-2; D is uncertain. Germline V lookup: CDR1 SGDLS, CDR2 YYNGEE. This CDR3 is built from 10 residues. V lost 0 bases to trimming and J lost 13 bases, with 7 bases between them. For the CDR3, the DNA is TGTGCCAGCAGCGTAGCTCCCCTCACCTTC. It specifies CASSVAPLTF.

In nucleotides, the CDR3 is TGCGCCAGCTCCGGGACACCTCTCACAGATACGCAGTATTTT. Its protein product is CASSGTPLTDTQYF. This chain connects TRBV10-1 to TRBJ2-3; the D gene is possibly TRBD1 (6 bases). This CDR3 is 14 amino acids long. V shed 8 bases and J shed 2 bases, with 14 bases lying between them. CDR1 is WNHNN, CDR2 SYGVQD, per germline (reference sequence).

The chain is built from TRBV16 and TRBJ1-2; 8 positions agree with TRBD1. The CDR3 contains 14 residues. Trimming at V came to 3 bases and at J to 2 bases, leaving 2 bases not matched to a gene. The germline CDR1 and CDR2 sequences are KGHSY and FQNENV. DNA of the CDR3: TGTGCCAGCAGCCATCGGACAGGGAACTATGGCTACACCTTC. Translating it yields CASSHRTGNYGYTF.

This chain links TRBV2 with TRBJ1-4, with a weak D call TRBD1 (6 bases). Per germline, CDR1 SNHLY and CDR2 FYNNEI. The V gene lost 9 bases and the J gene lost 5 bases, with 16 bases spanning the gap. The CDR3 spans 14 residues. The CDR3 here is CAREQGGNNEKLFF. CDR3 bases: TGTGCCAGAGAACAGGGTGGAAACAATGAAAAACTGTTTTTT. The whole variable domain, filled in from reference TRBV2 and TRBJ1-4, reads EPEVTQTPSHQVTQMGQEVILRCVPISNHLYFYWYRQILGQKVEFLVSFYNNEISEKSEIFDDQFSVERPDGSNFTLKIRSTKLEDSAMYFCAREQGGNNEKLFFGSGTQLSVL.

The gene calls are TRBV18 and TRBJ1-4; 9 bases are a match to TRBD1. The CDR3 has 15 amino acids. Germline CDR1 and CDR2: KGHSH and LQKENI. V lost 6 bases, J lost 5 bases, and 7 bases stayed unmatched. The CDR3 region is CASSPRTGENEKLFF. The CDR3 DNA is TGTGCCAGCTCGCCTAGGACAGGGGAGAATGAAAAACTGTTTTTT.

This clone has only one observation. The CDR3 DNA follows: TGTGCCAGCAGCGTAGGGAGGGACACTGAAGCTTTCTTT. This gives the protein CASSVGRDTEAFF. The chain links TRBV9 to TRBJ1-1; no clear D. V dropped 0 bases and J dropped 3 bases, with 6 bases sitting between them. The CDR3 covers 13 residues. Germline CDR1 reads SGDLS; CDR2 reads YYNGEE.

V gene TRBV3-1 (or the pseudogene TRBV3-2) combines with J gene TRBJ2-7; weak D call: TRBD2 (5 bases). This CDR3 is built from 13 residues. Per the germline V gene, CDR1 is LGHDT and CDR2 is YNNKEL (reference sequence). V lost 6 bases and J lost 2, with 11 bases in between. In DNA, the CDR3 is TGTGCCAGCAGTCTCAGCGGACCCTACGAGCAGTACTTC. Its translation: CASSLSGPYEQYF.

The V call is TRBV5-6, the J call TRBJ1-5; D uncertain. Deletions cut 0 bases from V and 5 bases from J, with 12 bases between. CDR3 length: 15 amino acids. Looked up from germline, CDR1 is SGHDT and CDR2 is YYEEEE. The chain's CDR3 is CASSLGPEVYQPQHF. DNA of the CDR3: TGTGCCAGCAGCTTGGGACCGGAGGTTTATCAGCCCCAGCATTTT.

The chain couples TRBV28 to TRBJ2-1; D unclear. CDR3 size: 14 residues. Germline V gene data show CDR1 as MDHEN and CDR2 as SYDVKM. The V and J ends lost 7 bases and 6 bases respectively, with 16 bases between them. In nucleotides, the CDR3 is TGTGCCAGCAAGGGTACCGATTTTTTCAATGAGCAGTTCTTC. Its translation is CASKGTDFFNEQFF.

The V gene is TRBV28, the J gene TRBJ1-5; unclear D gene. This CDR3 has 17 amino acids. The germline V gene has CDR1 MDHEN and CDR2 SYDVKM. V lost 5 bases, J lost 0 bases, and 17 bases lay in between. The CDR3 DNA reads as TGTGCCAGCAGTCCCCTGGGAACGATACATAGCAATCAGCCCCAGCATTTT. Its translation is CASSPLGTIHSNQPQHF.

The CDR3 reads CASSYKGLFYEQFF. The CDR3 nucleotides read TGTGCCAGCAGTTATAAGGGACTGTTTTATGAGCAGTTCTTC. This chain uses TRBV27 with TRBJ2-1; TRBD2 is a possible D gene (6 bases). CDR3 length: 14 residues. The V end was cut by 4 bases, the J end by 8 bases, with 15 bases between. The V gene's germline CDR1 is MNHEY and CDR2 SMNVEV (reference sequence).